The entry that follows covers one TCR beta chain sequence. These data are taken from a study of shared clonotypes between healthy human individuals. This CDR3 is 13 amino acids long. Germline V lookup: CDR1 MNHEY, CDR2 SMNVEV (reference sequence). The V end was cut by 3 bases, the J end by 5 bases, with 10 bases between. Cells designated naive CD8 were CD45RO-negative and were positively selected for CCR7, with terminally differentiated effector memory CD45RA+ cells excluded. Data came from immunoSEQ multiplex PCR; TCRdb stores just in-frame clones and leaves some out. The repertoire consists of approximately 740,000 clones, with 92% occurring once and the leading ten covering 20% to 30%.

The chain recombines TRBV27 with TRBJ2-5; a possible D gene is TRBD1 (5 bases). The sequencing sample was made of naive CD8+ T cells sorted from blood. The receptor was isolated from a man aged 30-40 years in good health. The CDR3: CASSLMKGETQYF. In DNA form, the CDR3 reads TGTGCCAGCAGTTTGATGAAGGGGGAGACCCAGTACTTC.